This is a list of T cell receptor beta chains from one sample in a study of T cells in Graves' hyperthyroidism and ophthalmopathy. From the multiplex PCR reads, TCRdb called clonotypes with MiXCR, one entry per CDR3 protein. The sample consists of about 510,000 distinct CDR3 sequences, approximately 15% of them appearing once. Specimen: blood. These TCRs come from a middle-aged woman with Graves' hyperthyroidism. Each CDR3 is given with its conserved first and last residue. The order of the fields is clone size, D gene, V gene, J gene, CDR3 protein, CDR3 DNA. The D gene is left open where the match is weak. Only part of the rows carry a size: once, few, many, or a class if the clone is expanded.

>many|-|TRBV7-6|TRBJ1-1
CASSTTGVNTEAFF
TGTGCCAGCAGCACGACAGGAGTGAACACTGAAGCTTTCTTT
>many|-|TRBV4-1|TRBJ2-6
CASSQQPGANVLTF
TGCGCCAGCAGCCAACAACCCGGGGCCAACGTCCTGACTTTC
>many|TRBD1|TRBV28|TRBJ2-5
CASSLPTHRDRYQETQYF
TGTGCCAGCAGTCTCCCGACCCACCGGGACAGGTACCAAGAGACCCAGTACTTC
>few|-|TRBV27|TRBJ2-7
CASSILAGAYEQYF
TGTGCCAGCAGTATTCTAGCAGGGGCCTACGAGCAGTACTTC
>-|-|TRBV7-2|TRBJ2-3
CASSLYELASDTQYF
TGTGCCAGCAGCTTGTATGAGTTAGCGTCAGATACGCAGTATTTT
>many|-|TRBV7-9|TRBJ2-7
CASSLDNRASEQYF
TGTGCCAGCAGCTTAGACAACAGGGCGTCCGAGCAGTACTTC
>-|TRBD1|TRBV20-1|TRBJ2-7
CSANRDSSYEQYF
TGCAGTGCTAACCGGGACAGCTCCTACGAGCAGTACTTC
>many|-|TRBV12-3/TRBV12-4|TRBJ1-1
CASRPWGRGNTEAFF
TGTGCCAGCAGACCGTGGGGGCGCGGGAACACTGAAGCTTTCTTT
>many|-|TRBV2|TRBJ2-7
CASISMASVYEQYF
TGTGCCAGCATTTCGATGGCTAGCGTCTACGAGCAGTACTTC
>few|TRBD1|TRBV12-3/TRBV12-4|TRBJ1-2
CASRRTGRLYGYTF
TGTGCCAGCAGGCGGACAGGGCGGCTCTATGGCTACACCTTC
>-|-|TRBV11-2|TRBJ2-1
CASSLAQAEQFF
TGTGCCAGCAGCTTAGCCCAAGCGGAGCAGTTCTTC
>many|-|TRBV5-1|TRBJ1-6
CASSLTGQSHNSPLHF
TGCGCCAGCAGCTTGACCGGACAGTCCCATAATTCACCCCTCCACTTT
>-|TRBD2|TRBV10-2|TRBJ2-7
CASSEIGLAGGAGYEQYF
TGCGCCAGCAGTGAGATAGGACTAGCGGGAGGGGCGGGCTACGAGCAGTACTTC
>-|-|TRBV5-1|TRBJ2-7
CASSNPPSYEQYF
TGCGCCAGCAGCAACCCCCCCTCCTACGAGCAGTACTTC
>many|-|TRBV11-2|TRBJ1-1
CASSLDHRAEAFF
TGTGCCAGCAGCTTAGATCACAGGGCTGAAGCTTTCTTT
>few|-|TRBV6-5|TRBJ2-1
CASSYHPNSGNEQFF
TGTGCCAGCAGTTACCATCCCAATAGCGGCAATGAGCAGTTCTTC
>few|TRBD1|TRBV20-1|TRBJ1-4
CSARGTGGDNEKLFF
TGCAGTGCTAGAGGGACAGGGGGGGATAATGAAAAACTGTTTTTT
>-|-|TRBV9|TRBJ1-3
CASSVYPNSGNTIYF
TGTGCCAGCAGCGTTTACCCAAACTCTGGAAACACCATATATTTT
>many|-|TRBV12-3/TRBV12-4|TRBJ1-3
CASSPPTVLTGNTIYF
TGTGCCAGCAGTCCCCCGACAGTATTGACTGGAAACACCATATATTTT
>many|-|TRBV3-1|TRBJ1-4
CASTVQGTNEKLFF
TGTGCCAGCACCGTACAGGGTACTAATGAAAAACTGTTTTTT
>-|-|TRBV19|TRBJ1-5
CASSRPPTAGGNQPQHF
TGTGCCAGTAGTAGGCCCCCGACAGCGGGAGGCAATCAGCCCCAGCATTTT
>-|TRBD1|TRBV6-5|TRBJ2-7
CASSCSFQDRTTYEQYF
TGTGCCAGCAGTTGCTCGTTCCAGGACAGGACGACGTACGAGCAGTACTTC
>-|-|TRBV4-2|TRBJ2-5
CASSQDPDSEETQYF
TGTGCCAGCAGCCAAGATCCAGATTCGGAAGAGACCCAGTACTTC
>many|TRBD1|TRBV3-1|TRBJ2-3
CASSHPGQGAITDTQYF
TGTGCCAGCAGCCACCCCGGACAGGGGGCTATCACAGATACGCAGTATTTT
>few|-|TRBV28|TRBJ1-2
CASSSGGGYTF
TGTGCCAGCAGTTCGGGCGGGGGCTACACCTTC
>many|TRBD2|TRBV5-1|TRBJ2-3
CASSFEGRVPDTQYF
TGCGCCAGCAGCTTTGAGGGGAGGGTGCCAGATACGCAGTATTTT
>-|-|TRBV7-2|TRBJ2-5
CASSLNSPSGQETQYF
TGTGCCAGCAGCTTAAATTCACCAAGCGGCCAAGAGACCCAGTACTTC
>few|-|TRBV4-2|TRBJ2-3
CASSQYVRGETDTQYF
TGTGCCAGCAGCCAGTACGTGAGGGGTGAGACAGATACGCAGTATTTT
>-|TRBD1|TRBV19|TRBJ1-2
CASRTGDGYTF
TGTGCCAGTAGGACAGGGGATGGCTACACCTTC
>-|TRBD2|TRBV2|TRBJ2-5
CASSGVAGSQETQYF
TGTGCCAGCAGTGGGGTAGCGGGAAGCCAAGAGACCCAGTACTTC
>many|TRBD2|TRBV20-1|TRBJ2-7
CSASGGLAGYEQYF
TGCAGTGCTAGTGGGGGACTAGCGGGCTACGAGCAGTACTTC
>many|-|TRBV20-1|TRBJ2-1
CSAEWGPSGNNEQFF
TGCAGTGCTGAGTGGGGGCCTAGCGGTAACAATGAGCAGTTCTTC
>few|-|TRBV11-2|TRBJ1-4
CASSLGNLANEKLFF
TGTGCCAGCAGCTTGGGGAACCTAGCTAATGAAAAACTGTTTTTT
>-|-|TRBV10-3|TRBJ2-7
CAISDLAVTYEQYF
TGTGCCATCAGTGATTTGGCAGTTACCTACGAGCAGTACTTC
>-|-|TRBV4-2|TRBJ2-2
CASSHGGATGELFF
TGTGCCAGCAGCCATGGAGGGGCAACCGGGGAGCTGTTTTTT
>many|TRBD2|TRBV5-5|TRBJ2-1
CASRVATSDSYNEQFF
TGTGCCAGCAGGGTCGCGACTAGCGACTCCTACAATGAGCAGTTCTTC
>-|-|TRBV20-1|TRBJ2-6
CSAPPGQSGANVLTF
TGCAGTGCACCCCCTGGGCAGTCTGGGGCCAACGTCCTGACTTTC